Listed below are T cell receptor beta chains from one sample, sequenced in a study of T-cell reconstitution after alpha-beta-depleted transplantation in children. MiXCR was run by TCRdb on the PCR reads, yielding one entry per CDR3 protein. Of 610,000 or so distinct CDR3 sequences in the sample, 27% were seen once. Sequencing used PBMCs, obtained before TCRalphabeta/CD19-depleted stem cell transplant. The receptors were sampled from a boy less than two years old with Wiskott-Aldrich syndrome, due to receive a stem cell transplant. The CDR3 runs from the conserved cysteine through the conserved F or W. The D gene is left open where the match is weak. Clone size, where shown, is once, few, many, or a class for clones that have expanded.

size: few
D: NA
V: TRBV10-3
J: TRBJ2-1
CDR3: CATKLESAYNEQFF
DNA: TGTGCCACCAAACTAGAGTCCGCCTACAATGAGCAGTTCTTC

size: NA
D: NA
V: TRBV5-1
J: TRBJ2-3
CDR3: CASSWTQGYTDTQYF
DNA: TGCGCCAGCAGCTGGACCCAGGGATACACAGATACGCAGTATTTT

size: few
D: NA
V: TRBV27
J: TRBJ2-1
CDR3: CASRGDLLDEQFF
DNA: TGTGCCAGCAGGGGGGACTTATTGGATGAGCAGTTCTTC

size: NA
D: TRBD2
V: TRBV6-2/TRBV6-3
J: TRBJ2-6
CDR3: CASSSRTSAAVLTF
DNA: TGTGCCAGCAGTTCAAGGACTAGCGCAGCCGTCCTGACTTTC

size: few
D: NA
V: TRBV29-1
J: TRBJ1-1
CDR3: CSVEIPHKENTEAFF
DNA: TGCAGCGTTGAAATACCGCACAAAGAGAACACTGAAGCTTTCTTT

size: NA
D: TRBD2
V: TRBV5-6
J: TRBJ2-1
CDR3: CASSRGLAGGPGHEQFF
DNA: TGTGCCAGCAGCAGAGGACTAGCGGGAGGTCCGGGGCATGAGCAGTTCTTC

size: NA
D: NA
V: TRBV3-1
J: TRBJ1-5
CDR3: CASRAGKNQPQHF
DNA: TGTGCCAGCAGAGCCGGGAAGAATCAGCCCCAGCATTTT

size: few
D: NA
V: TRBV5-1
J: TRBJ2-7
CDR3: CASSLWRTPSDEQYF
DNA: TGCGCCAGCAGCTTGTGGCGGACTCCGTCGGATGAGCAGTACTTC

size: few
D: TRBD1
V: TRBV20-1
J: TRBJ1-1
CDR3: CSARYRGGNTEAFF
DNA: TGCAGTGCTAGGTACAGGGGCGGGAACACTGAAGCTTTCTTT

size: few
D: TRBD2
V: TRBV3-1
J: TRBJ2-3
CDR3: CASSQGGTSGRQTDTQYF
DNA: TGTGCCAGCAGCCAAGGAGGGACTAGCGGGAGACAAACAGATACGCAGTATTTT

size: NA
D: NA
V: TRBV7-9
J: TRBJ2-1
CDR3: CASSSGPSGDTYNEQFF
DNA: TGTGCCAGCAGCTCGGGACCTTCAGGGGATACCTACAATGAGCAGTTCTTC

size: few
D: TRBD1
V: TRBV5-1
J: TRBJ2-1
CDR3: CASSGGPGTATDISYNEQFF
DNA: TGCGCCAGCAGCGGGGGACCCGGGACAGCTACAGACATCTCCTACAATGAGCAGTTCTTC

size: few
D: NA
V: TRBV20-1
J: TRBJ2-1
CDR3: CSARVAAAYNEQFF
DNA: TGCAGTGCTAGAGTTGCCGCTGCGTACAATGAGCAGTTCTTC

size: few
D: NA
V: TRBV10-2
J: TRBJ2-7
CDR3: CASSEVQPRYEQYF
DNA: TGCGCCAGCAGTGAGGTCCAGCCGCGATACGAGCAGTACTTC

size: NA
D: NA
V: TRBV30
J: TRBJ1-2
CDR3: CAWTANYGYTF
DNA: TGTGCCTGGACCGCCAACTATGGCTACACCTTC

size: few
D: TRBD2
V: TRBV9
J: TRBJ2-1
CDR3: CASSSPRPHIAGGYNEQFF
DNA: TGTGCCAGCAGCTCGCCACGTCCCCATATAGCGGGAGGCTACAATGAGCAGTTCTTC

size: once
D: TRBD1
V: TRBV29-1
J: TRBJ2-7
CDR3: CSGQGADEQYF
DNA: TGCAGCGGCCAGGGGGCCGACGAGCAGTACTTC

size: NA
D: TRBD2
V: TRBV20-1
J: TRBJ2-3
CDR3: CSALGGTDTQYF
DNA: TGCAGTGCTTTGGGGGGGACAGATACGCAGTATTTT

size: NA
D: NA
V: TRBV5-1
J: TRBJ2-2
CDR3: CASSLDGGETGELFF
DNA: TGCGCCAGCAGCTTGGACGGGGGCGAAACCGGGGAGCTGTTTTTT

size: NA
D: NA
V: TRBV28
J: TRBJ1-1
CDR3: CASSRDVVAEAFF
DNA: TGTGCCAGCAGCCGGGATGTAGTCGCTGAAGCTTTCTTT

size: few
D: NA
V: TRBV27
J: TRBJ2-7
CDR3: CASSLETGGNEQYF
DNA: TGTGCCAGCAGTTTAGAGACAGGAGGGAACGAGCAGTACTTC

size: NA
D: TRBD2
V: TRBV20-1
J: TRBJ2-7
CDR3: CSAETSGYEQYF
DNA: TGCAGTGCCGAGACTAGCGGGTACGAGCAGTACTTC

size: few
D: NA
V: TRBV9
J: TRBJ2-7
CDR3: CASSVEHYNYEQYF
DNA: TGTGCCAGCAGCGTAGAGCACTACAACTACGAGCAGTACTTC

size: NA
D: NA
V: TRBV27
J: TRBJ2-1
CDR3: CASHQIPSSYNEQFF
DNA: TGTGCCAGCCATCAAATCCCGAGCTCCTACAATGAGCAGTTCTTC

size: NA
D: NA
V: TRBV12-3/TRBV12-4
J: TRBJ2-1
CDR3: CATQQGPNNEQFF
DNA: TGTGCCACACAGCAGGGCCCCAACAATGAGCAGTTCTTC

size: NA
D: TRBD1
V: TRBV29-1
J: TRBJ1-4
CDR3: CSVRQGVGEKLFF
DNA: TGCAGCGTACGACAGGGTGTTGGGGAAAAACTGTTTTTT

size: NA
D: NA
V: TRBV11-1
J: TRBJ2-3
CDR3: CASSLLVTDTQYF
DNA: TGTGCCAGCAGCTTACTAGTCACAGATACGCAGTATTTT

size: NA
D: TRBD1
V: TRBV20-1
J: TRBJ2-7
CDR3: CSAARDRVSYEQYF
DNA: TGCAGTGCTGCCCGGGACAGGGTATCCTACGAGCAGTACTTC

size: few
D: NA
V: TRBV10-3
J: TRBJ2-1
CDR3: CATRTDYNEQFF
DNA: TGTGCCACGCGGACGGACTACAATGAGCAGTTCTTC

size: NA
D: TRBD1
V: TRBV12-3/TRBV12-4
J: TRBJ1-6
CDR3: CASSLDRGDSPLHF
DNA: TGTGCCAGCAGTTTAGACAGGGGCGACTCACCCCTCCACTTT

size: NA
D: TRBD1
V: TRBV20-1
J: TRBJ2-2
CDR3: CSARRGLAGELFF
DNA: TGCAGTGCTAGAAGGGGGCTAGCCGGGGAGCTGTTTTTT

size: NA
D: NA
V: TRBV5-1
J: TRBJ2-6
CDR3: CASSPRAPGANVLTF
DNA: TGCGCCAGCAGCCCTCGGGCCCCTGGGGCCAACGTCCTGACTTTC

size: few
D: NA
V: TRBV9
J: TRBJ2-2
CDR3: CASSVTPSRATGELFF
DNA: TGTGCCAGCAGCGTAACCCCCTCGCGAGCGACCGGGGAGCTGTTTTTT

size: NA
D: NA
V: TRBV29-1
J: TRBJ1-3
CDR3: CSVEDRGRAQGNTIYF
DNA: TGCAGCGTTGAAGATAGAGGGAGGGCCCAAGGAAACACCATATATTTT

size: NA
D: NA
V: TRBV10-3
J: TRBJ2-7
CDR3: CAIRSQTHEQYF
DNA: TGTGCCATCAGGTCTCAGACCCACGAGCAGTACTTC

size: NA
D: TRBD1
V: TRBV12-3/TRBV12-4
J: TRBJ2-2
CDR3: CASSFADRGRTGELFF
DNA: TGTGCCAGCAGTTTCGCGGACAGGGGGCGCACCGGGGAGCTGTTTTTT

size: few
D: NA
V: TRBV28
J: TRBJ2-2
CDR3: CASSPVQDGELFF
DNA: TGTGCCAGCAGCCCCGTCCAGGACGGGGAGCTGTTTTTT

size: few
D: TRBD2
V: TRBV7-2
J: TRBJ2-2
CDR3: CASTRKASGNVGTGELFF
DNA: TGTGCCAGCACCCGAAAGGCTAGCGGGAATGTCGGCACCGGGGAGCTGTTTTTT

size: few
D: TRBD2
V: TRBV10-3
J: TRBJ2-7
CDR3: CAISEVGGSRYNEQYF
DNA: TGTGCCATCAGTGAGGTGGGCGGGAGTCGCTATAACGAGCAGTACTTC